These T cell receptor beta chains were read from a single sample in a study of cytomegalovirus exposure and HLA in healthy donors. The assay was immunoSEQ multiplex PCR, and TCRdb's table has in-frame clones only and misses some. The sample lists around 100,000 clones, under 9% seen once, with under 3% in the top ten. Sequencing input: PBMCs. The receptors come from a man aged 45 to 65 in good health and CMV-seronegative. Both conserved end residues are part of each CDR3. The order of the fields is D gene, J gene, V gene, clone size, CDR3 DNA, CDR3 protein. The D gene is left open where the match is weak. The size entry is marked missing in some rows and otherwise reads once, few, many or a size class.

D: -
J: TRBJ2-1
V: TRBV4-2
size: few
DNA: TGTGCCAGCAGCCAAGATACGCTAGCAATCAACAATGAGCAGTTCTTC
CDR3: CASSQDTLAINNEQFF

D: -
J: TRBJ1-1
V: TRBV27
size: few
DNA: TGTGCCAGCAGTTTAGGGCTGCCCGGGGTCGGAACTGAAGCTTTCTTT
CDR3: CASSLGLPGVGTEAFF

D: TRBD2
J: TRBJ2-7
V: TRBV7-3
size: -
DNA: TGTGCCAGCAGCTTACGGGGAGGGGTCGAGCAGTACTTC
CDR3: CASSLRGGVEQYF

D: TRBD2
J: TRBJ2-1
V: TRBV6-5
size: -
DNA: TGTGCCAGCAGCTCCGGGGAGGGAGGTTACAATGAGCAGTTCTTC
CDR3: CASSSGEGGYNEQFF

D: TRBD1
J: TRBJ1-1
V: TRBV6-1
size: -
DNA: TGTGCCAGCAGTGAAACCCCGGGACAGGGACGACTGAACACTGAAGCTTTCTTT
CDR3: CASSETPGQGRLNTEAFF

D: -
J: TRBJ2-7
V: TRBV7-6
size: few
DNA: TGTGCCAGCAGCTTAGGAGCTGGAGGGGAAGGGACCTACGAGCAGTACTTC
CDR3: CASSLGAGGEGTYEQYF

D: TRBD2
J: TRBJ2-7
V: TRBV5-1
size: few
DNA: TGCGCCAGCAGCCCTAGCGGGGGGGCGCACGAGCAGTACTTC
CDR3: CASSPSGGAHEQYF

D: -
J: TRBJ1-2
V: TRBV29-1
size: few
DNA: TGCAGCGTTGTGACAGACGCTCAAGGCTACACCTTC
CDR3: CSVVTDAQGYTF

D: -
J: TRBJ1-2
V: TRBV30
size: -
DNA: TGTGCCTGGAGTTCCTTCGCGAAGGGCTACACCTTC
CDR3: CAWSSFAKGYTF

D: -
J: TRBJ2-7
V: TRBV12-1
size: few
DNA: TGTGCCAGCAGCCGCGGGACTAGGGCTGGGAAGTCCTACGAGCAGTACTTC
CDR3: CASSRGTRAGKSYEQYF

D: -
J: TRBJ1-2
V: TRBV27
size: -
DNA: TGTGCCAGCAGTCGCGCGGGGATGACCTATGGCTACACCTTC
CDR3: CASSRAGMTYGYTF

D: -
J: TRBJ1-1
V: TRBV18
size: -
DNA: TGTGCCAGCTCACCGTTGGCAGGGTGGGGCCCTGAAGCTTTCTTT
CDR3: CASSPLAGWGPEAFF

D: -
J: TRBJ1-3
V: TRBV19
size: few
DNA: TGTGCCAGTAGTTTTGGACAGCTCTCTGGAAACACCATATATTTT
CDR3: CASSFGQLSGNTIYF

D: TRBD1
J: TRBJ1-2
V: TRBV5-6
size: few
DNA: TGTGCCAGCAGCCCAGGACAGGGGGCGGGAGGCTACACCTTC
CDR3: CASSPGQGAGGYTF

D: -
J: TRBJ1-1
V: TRBV2
size: few
DNA: TGTGCCAGCAGTGGACAGCCTATGAACACTGAAGCTTTCTTT
CDR3: CASSGQPMNTEAFF

D: TRBD2
J: TRBJ2-2
V: TRBV29-1
size: -
DNA: TGCAGCGTTGGTAGCGGGATTTCCTTTTATCCGCCCGGGGAGCTGTTTTTT
CDR3: CSVGSGISFYPPGELFF

D: TRBD2
J: TRBJ2-2
V: TRBV7-3
size: few
DNA: TGTGCCAGCAGCTGGACTAGCGGTACCGGGGAGCTGTTTTTT
CDR3: CASSWTSGTGELFF

D: -
J: TRBJ1-1
V: TRBV29-1
size: -
DNA: TGCAGCGTTAGCCAGACAGTGAACACTGAAGCTTTCTTT
CDR3: CSVSQTVNTEAFF

D: -
J: TRBJ2-1
V: TRBV10-2
size: -
DNA: TGCGCCACCTCAGGGGGGAATGAGCAGTTCTTC
CDR3: CATSGGNEQFF

D: -
J: TRBJ1-1
V: TRBV18
size: -
DNA: TGTGCCAGCTATCGACAGGACGCGGGCACTGAAGCTTTCTTT
CDR3: CASYRQDAGTEAFF

D: -
J: TRBJ2-3
V: TRBV9
size: few
DNA: TGTGCCAGCAGCCTCAGAGCAGGGGAAATTGGAGATACGCAGTATTTT
CDR3: CASSLRAGEIGDTQYF

D: -
J: TRBJ2-2
V: TRBV30
size: -
DNA: TGTGCCTGGAGTGGGGGACTTTACACCGGGGAGCTGTTTTTT
CDR3: CAWSGGLYTGELFF

D: -
J: TRBJ1-2
V: TRBV19
size: -
DNA: TGTGCCAGTAGTATAGATGCGGCAGGGGACTATGGCTACACCTTC
CDR3: CASSIDAAGDYGYTF

D: -
J: TRBJ2-7
V: TRBV19
size: -
DNA: TGTGCCAGCGGACAGTCCTACGAGCAGTACTTC
CDR3: CASGQSYEQYF

D: -
J: TRBJ2-7
V: TRBV7-3
size: few
DNA: TGTGCCAGCAGCCCCTACGCGGGGATGTACGAGCAGTACTTC
CDR3: CASSPYAGMYEQYF

D: TRBD1
J: TRBJ1-1
V: TRBV5-6
size: -
DNA: TGTGCCAGCAGCCCTCTGGGACAGGGTTTGGGTGAAGCTTTCTTT
CDR3: CASSPLGQGLGEAFF

D: -
J: TRBJ2-1
V: TRBV5-1
size: -
DNA: TGCGCCAGCAGCTACAGACTAGTTAAGTCCTACAATGAGCAGTTCTTC
CDR3: CASSYRLVKSYNEQFF

D: TRBD2
J: TRBJ2-5
V: TRBV6-6
size: -
DNA: TGTGCCAGCCGACTAGCGGGGGGCTCGGAGACCCAGTACTTC
CDR3: CASRLAGGSETQYF

D: -
J: TRBJ2-5
V: TRBV6-6
size: -
DNA: TGTGCCAGCATCCTAAGTCTCGCACAAGAGACCCAGTACTTC
CDR3: CASILSLAQETQYF

D: -
J: TRBJ1-4
V: TRBV5-6
size: -
DNA: TGTGCCAGCAGCTTGGGGCGCCAGGGCGTCGAAAAACTCTTTTTT
CDR3: CASSLGRQGVEKLFF

D: TRBD2
J: TRBJ2-1
V: TRBV27
size: -
DNA: TGTGCCAGCAGTCCCACGCCGAAACTAGCGGGTTACAATGAGCAGTTCTTC
CDR3: CASSPTPKLAGYNEQFF

D: -
J: TRBJ1-6
V: TRBV19
size: many
DNA: TGTGCCAGCAAGGTGGGGGCTTCACCCCTCCACTTT
CDR3: CASKVGASPLHF